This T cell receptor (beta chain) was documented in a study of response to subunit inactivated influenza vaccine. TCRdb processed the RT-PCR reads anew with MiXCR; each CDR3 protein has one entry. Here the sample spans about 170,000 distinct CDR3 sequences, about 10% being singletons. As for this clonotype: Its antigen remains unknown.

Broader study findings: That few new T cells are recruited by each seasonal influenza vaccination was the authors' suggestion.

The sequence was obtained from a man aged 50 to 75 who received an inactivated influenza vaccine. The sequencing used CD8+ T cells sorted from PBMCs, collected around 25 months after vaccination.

The CDR3 is CASSVGQGNTGELFF. The DNA of the CDR3 is TGTGCCAGCAGCGTAGGGCAGGGGAACACCGGGGAGCTGTTTTTT. The rearrangement joins TRBV9 to TRBJ2-2, with D perhaps matching TRBD1 (5 bases). Germline loops: CDR1 SGDLS, CDR2 YYNGEE. This CDR3 is built from 15 residues. V dropped 0 bases and J dropped 1 base, with 7 bases sitting between them.